This paragraph reports one T cell receptor (beta chain). The CDR3 is made up of 13 amino acids. The germline gives CDR1 DFQATT, CDR2 SNEGSKA (reference sequence). Time point meaning: newly diagnosed GD, antithyroid drugs for less than 3 months. Scientists built the TCR library using RNA that was extracted from PBMCs. American Thyroid Association guidelines defined Graves' disease diagnosis. The entry originates in a study of regulatory T cells in long-lasting Graves disease. TCR beta libraries were built with iRepertoire HTBI primers and Arm-PCR of CDR3 regions. TCRdb ran MiXCR on the multiplex PCR reads and lists one entry per CDR3 protein. This sample has about 200,000 distinct CDR3 sequences; around 20% occur once, and the top ten carry 22%.

The specimen comprised peripheral blood mononuclear cells (PBMCs), sampled at new diagnosis, from a patient treated with antithyroid drugs. This clonotype was sampled from a female donor with Graves disease. The V call is TRBV20-1, the J call TRBJ1-5, with D perhaps matching TRBD1 (5 bases). In DNA form, the CDR3 reads TGCAGCTGGGGGAAGGGTAGCAATCAGCCCCAGCATTTT. This sequence encodes CSWGKGSNQPQHF.